Shown below are 17 T cell receptor beta chains from a single sample sequenced in a study of identical twins. TCRdb used MiXCR to reprocess the 5' RACE reads, holding one entry per CDR3 protein. Of about 1.7 million distinct CDR3 sequences in the sample, about 32% are singletons; the top ten hold 0.25% to 0.3%. What was sequenced was cord blood. The receptors derive from a newborn girl in good health.

The J gene is TRBJ1-1, the V gene TRBV3-1; D remains ambiguous. The germline V gene encodes CDR1 LGHDT and CDR2 YNNKEL (reference sequence). The germline V and J ends were trimmed by 1 base and 3 bases, with 12 bases remaining between them. This CDR3 has 15 residues. CDR3 nucleotides: TGTGCCAGCAGCCAAGCTAGTTTAGGGCACACTGAAGCTTTCTTT. Translation: CASSQASLGHTEAFF.

In this sample, this clonotype turned up a few times. V usage is TRBV21-1 and J usage is TRBJ1-2; the table's D call TRBD1 went unverified against the DNA. TRBV21-1 counts as a pseudogene. The CDR3 contains 14 residues. For the CDR3, the DNA is TGTGCCAGTCGACAGGGGGAGGGCAACTATGGCTACACCTTC. This encodes CASRQGEGNYGYTF.

The gene calls are TRBV20-1 and TRBJ2-7, with 7 bases lining up with TRBD2. The germline V gene has CDR1 DFQATT and CDR2 SNEGSKA (reference sequence). V lost 5 bases, J lost 5 bases, and 6 bases stayed unmatched. This CDR3 region has 12 residues. The CDR3 here is CSAGFGLDEQYF. Here the CDR3 DNA reads TGCAGTGCTGGCTTCGGACTAGACGAGCAGTACTTC.

CDR3 residues: CASSAEDMISYEQYF. CDR3 bases: TGTGCCAGCAGTGCCGAGGACATGATATCCTACGAGCAGTACTTC. The gene calls are TRBV6-1 and TRBJ2-7; a possible D gene is TRBD1 (5 bases). The length of the CDR3 is 15 residues. CDR1 is MNHNS, CDR2 SASEGT, per germline. Deletions cut 4 bases from V and 1 base from J, with 14 bases between.

This clonotype was observed a few times. The V gene is TRBV4-1, the J gene TRBJ1-2; 8 nucleotides agree with TRBD1. The CDR3 has 15 residues. CDR1 MGHRA and CDR2 YSYEKL come from the germline V gene. The V segment lost 0 bases and the J segment 5 bases; nucleotides outside the gene matches: 5. The CDR3 sequence is CASSQDRGRGYGYTF. DNA of the CDR3: TGCGCCAGCAGCCAAGACAGGGGGCGCGGGTATGGCTACACCTTC.

The rearrangement links TRBV5-8 to TRBJ2-5; D perhaps matches TRBD2 (7 bases). The CDR3 is 16 residues long. The germline gives CDR1 SGHTS, CDR2 YDEGEE. V lost 0 bases and J 2 bases, leaving 14 bases between the germline ends. In DNA form, the CDR3 reads TGTGCCAGCAGCTTGGGGACAAGGGGGGGGCAAGAGACCCAGTACTTC. Translated: CASSLGTRGGQETQYF. The full variable domain, its missing parts supplied by reference TRBV5-8 and TRBJ2-5, is EAGVTQSPTHLIKTRGQQATLRCSPISGHTSVYWYQQALGLGLQFLLWYDEGEERNRGNFPPRFSGRQFPNYSSELNVNALELEDSALYLCASSLGTRGGQETQYFGPGTRLLVL.

V is TRBV20-1 and J is TRBJ2-1, with D unresolved. The CDR3 loop spans 11 amino acids. Trimming removed 2 bases from V and 7 bases from J, with 6 bases in between. The germline V gene has CDR1 DFQATT and CDR2 SNEGSKA (reference sequence). CDR3 sequence: CSARYLNEQFF. In DNA, the CDR3 is TGCAGTGCTAGATACCTAAATGAGCAGTTCTTC.

The gene calls are TRBV5-1 and TRBJ2-6; 7 positions agree with TRBD2. V lost 3 bases and J lost 0; bases outside the gene matches: 12. This CDR3 region has 19 residues. In germline, CDR1 is SGHRS, CDR2 YFSETQ. CDR3 residues: CASSSRRGSFYSGANVLTF. The CDR3 DNA sequence: TGCGCCAGCAGCTCCCGGCGGGGGAGCTTCTACTCTGGGGCCAACGTCCTGACTTTC.

This clonotype has just a few counts. V gene TRBV9 combines with J gene TRBJ2-3; the match to TRBD2 covers 10 bases. CDR3 size: 15 residues. Unmatched junction bases numbered 7, after V lost 0 bases and J lost 9 bases. The germline V gene encodes CDR1 SGDLS and CDR2 YYNGEE. The CDR3 reads CASSVGGTSEGTQYF. The CDR3 DNA reads as TGTGCCAGCAGCGTAGGAGGGACTAGCGAGGGGACGCAGTATTTT.

V is TRBV29-1 and J is TRBJ2-5; no clear D gene. The J call may be faulty, since TRBJ2-7 better matches the DNA end. This CDR3 is built from 12 residues. CDR1 is SQVTM, CDR2 ANQGSEA, per germline. The CDR3 coding sequence is TGCAGCGTTCACCCACCAGGCCACGAGCAGTACTTC. This encodes CSVHPPGHEQYF.

This clonotype was observed a handful of times. The V call is TRBV7-2, the J call TRBJ1-5; 7 nucleotides align to TRBD1. Germline loops: CDR1 SGHTA, CDR2 FQGNSA. After removal of 5 bases from V and 7 bases from J, the junction contained 11 bases not matched to a gene. CDR3 length: 15 residues. The CDR3 spells CASSQQGILRQPQHF. The CDR3, as DNA: TGTGCCAGCAGCCAACAGGGGATCCTTCGGCAGCCCCAGCATTTT.

This clonotype was seen a few times. The chain links TRBV5-1 to TRBJ1-2; TRBD1 might be the D (6 bases). V was trimmed by 4 bases and J by 0 bases, leaving 22 bases between them. The CDR3 has 18 residues. Germline V gives CDR1 SGHRS, CDR2 YFSETQ. This chain's CDR3 is CASSQTGSPQLANYGYTF. The CDR3 DNA follows: TGCGCCAGCAGCCAAACAGGGTCCCCCCAATTAGCTAACTATGGCTACACCTTC.

The V gene is TRBV6-2 or TRBV6-3, the J gene TRBJ2-1; perhaps TRBD2 as D (7 bases). CDR3 length: 14 residues. Per germline, CDR1 MNHEY and CDR2 SVGEGT. Between the trimmed V and J ends, which lost 4 bases and 13 bases, there was a span of 20 bases. The CDR3 DNA is TGTGCCAGCAGTTGGACTAGTAGGACAGAGACCCAGTTCTTC. Translating it yields CASSWTSRTETQFF.

In this sample, this clonotype turned up a few times. DNA of the CDR3: TGTGCCAGCAGCTTCAGGGTCAGAAACACTGAAGCTTTCTTT. Encoded protein: CASSFRVRNTEAFF. The V call is TRBV7-9, the J call TRBJ1-1; tentative D call: TRBD1 (5 bases). Trimming shortened V by 3 bases and J by 2 bases, and 10 bases separated the two germline ends. Germline V gene data show CDR1 as SEHNR and CDR2 as FQNEAQ (reference sequence). The CDR3 runs 14 residues.

The V gene is TRBV24-1, the J gene TRBJ1-1; D not resolved. CDR3 length: 12 amino acids. Germline lookup yields CDR1 KGHDR and CDR2 SFDVKD. The ends were cut back, 4 bases at V and 5 bases at J, with 7 bases in the middle. This CDR3 is CATSDPGTEAFF. The CDR3 bases are TGTGCCACCAGTGACCCCGGAACTGAAGCTTTCTTT.

The rearrangement uses TRBV20-1 and TRBJ2-1, with a weak D call TRBD2 (7 bases). There are 15 residues in the CDR3. CDR1 is DFQATT, CDR2 SNEGSKA, per germline (reference sequence). V was pared by 0 bases and J by 8 bases, with 17 bases between. As DNA, the CDR3 is TGCAGTGCTAGAGATAGGGGGGAGGGCCCCCATGAGCAGTTCTTC. Protein sequence: CSARDRGEGPHEQFF.

The V gene is TRBV12-3 or TRBV12-4, the J gene TRBJ2-7; no definite D call. The CDR3 is 13 amino acids. Trimming left V 8 bases short and J 3 bases short, with 14 bases between. CDR3 region: CASGSRLGYEQYF. For the CDR3, the DNA is TGTGCCAGCGGGTCCCGGTTGGGCTACGAGCAGTACTTC.